This T cell receptor (beta chain) was retrieved from a study of blood T cells in healthy people across ages. CDR3 size: 15 residues. CDR1 DFQATT and CDR2 SNEGSKA come from the germline V gene (reference sequence). Trimming pared 2 bases from V and 6 bases from J, leaving 16 bases between. Next came a second PCR, run for roughly 6 to 11 cycles, which used a sample-barcoded 5' primer along with a J-beta primer mix. A template-switch adaptor that had 12 random nucleotides put a tag on each cDNA molecule. One entry per CDR3 protein, called by TCRdb with MiXCR from the 5' RACE reads. The sample lists about 1.4 million distinct CDR3 sequences, 59% occurring once. The study's findings and limits: Estimates of diversity drawn from one million T cells were considered underestimates.

Each of the donors had roughly 9.7 milliliters of peripheral blood drawn into EDTA-treated Vacutainer tubes. Each sample provided at least 5 micrograms of extracted total RNA. Comment on this clonotype: Its antigen is not known.

Input material: blood. The source of this sequence is a young man in good health. The V call is TRBV20-1, the J call TRBJ1-4, with a weak D call TRBD1 (5 bases). The CDR3 DNA is TGCAGTGCTAGACCGGAGAAGGGGAAGGATGAAAAACTGTTTTTT. The encoded protein is CSARPEKGKDEKLFF.